This T cell receptor (beta chain) originates from a study of blood T cell repertoires in COVID-19. Measured with immunoSEQ multiplex PCR; TCRdb has only the in-frame clones, and not every one. The repertoire holds tens of thousands of clones, with 80% as singletons. CDR1 MNHEY and CDR2 SMNVEV come from the germline V gene (reference sequence). J gave up 6 bases and V 6 bases, and 7 bases lay outside the gene matches. The CDR3 is 15 residues long. V and J are TRBV27 and TRBJ1-6; TRBD1 matches 8 bases. The sample was peripheral blood. This sequence originates from a woman between 70 and 85 years old with acute or convalescent COVID-19. The chain's CDR3 is CASRFAGGVNSPLHF. The CDR3 DNA sequence: TGTGCCAGCAGGTTCGCAGGGGGCGTTAATTCACCCCTCCACTTT.